This entry is about one T cell receptor beta chain. The antigen is undetermined. The CDR3 extends over 15 amino acids. The ends were cut back, 3 bases at V and 7 bases at J, with 15 bases in the middle. TCRdb itself ran the 5' RACE reads through MiXCR, one entry per CDR3 protein. The table shows 120,000 to 150,000 distinct CDR3 sequences, with around 15% occurring only once. The data are from a study of T-cell memory formation after mild COVID-19. Whole-study results and caveats: A subset of responding clones appeared in pre-infection memory, suggesting cross-reactive memory joined. Among contracting clones, CD4+ were mainly CM/EM and CD8+ enriched in EMRA.

The gene calls are TRBV12-3 or TRBV12-4 and TRBJ1-4; D is perhaps TRBD1 (6 bases). The sample consisted of PBMCs or a T cell subset sorted from them (not recorded which). This clonotype was sampled from an adult woman who had mild COVID-19 (a few samples of this study predate the infection). Cell type and time point are not known. The CDR3 loop reads CASSLGGATLEKLFF. DNA for the CDR3: TGTGCCAGCAGTTTGGGGGGCGCCACCCTTGAAAAACTGTTTTTT.